This TCR beta chain was documented in a study of blood T cell repertoires in COVID-19. Sequenced by immunoSEQ multiplex PCR; TCRdb stores in-frame clones only, minus some. The sample includes around 310,000 clones, 80% to 90% of them seen just once. Trimming removed 1 base from V and 0 bases from J; junction bases left unmatched: 2. Per the germline V gene, CDR1 is LGHDT and CDR2 is YNNKEL (reference sequence). The CDR3 covers 16 residues. As regards this clone: This same CDR3 is encoded by further DNA sequences in the sample.

The receptor comes from a man younger than 40 who had recovered from COVID-19. This chain uses TRBV3-1 (or the pseudogene TRBV3-2) with TRBJ2-3, with TRBD2 identical over 9 bases. Material for sequencing was PBMCs or T cells enriched from blood (not recorded which). The CDR3: CASSQVSGGSTDTQYF. The CDR3 coding sequence is TGTGCCAGCAGCCAAGTAAGCGGGGGGAGCACAGATACGCAGTATTTT.